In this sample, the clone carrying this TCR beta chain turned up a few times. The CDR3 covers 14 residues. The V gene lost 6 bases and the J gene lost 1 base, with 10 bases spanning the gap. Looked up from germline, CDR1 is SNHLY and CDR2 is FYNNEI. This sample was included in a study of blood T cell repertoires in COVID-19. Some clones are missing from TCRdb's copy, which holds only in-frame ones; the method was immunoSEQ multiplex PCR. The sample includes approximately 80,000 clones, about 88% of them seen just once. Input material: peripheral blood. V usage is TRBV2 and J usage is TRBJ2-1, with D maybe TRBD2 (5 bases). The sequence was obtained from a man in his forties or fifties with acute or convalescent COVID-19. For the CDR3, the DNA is TGTGCCAGCAGGCCCCGGGGTTCCTACAATGAGCAGTTCTTC. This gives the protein CASRPRGSYNEQFF.